Below are 20 T cell receptor beta chains sequenced from a single sample in a study of breast tumors, draining lymph nodes, adjacent tissues. TCRdb re-called the multiplex PCR reads with MiXCR, one entry per CDR3 protein. The sample comprises over 130,000 distinct CDR3 sequences, approximately 32% of which are singletons, and approximately 2.2% rests with the top ten. Samples came from axillary lymph nodes draining the breast cancer. Material: axillary lymph node tissue. The receptor source for this set is a female donor with breast cancer. Some clones in this sample may be carry-over from other donors' samples.

There are many counts of this clonotype. The chain employs TRBV7-3 and TRBJ2-5; a weak D match, TRBD2 (6 bases). The CDR3 is made up of 16 amino acids. The germline CDR1 and CDR2 sequences are SGHTA and FQGTGA. The V end lost 0 bases, the J end lost 4 bases, and 15 bases lay between the germline ends. The CDR3, as DNA: TGTGCCAGCAGCTTAACCGGGACTGTTGGGTTAGAGACCCAGTACTTC. This translates into CASSLTGTVGLETQYF.

This clonotype has a count of ten or more. The CDR3 spells CASSQVDMGLATGELFF. CDR3 nucleotides: TGCGCCAGCAGCCAAGTGGATATGGGACTAGCGACCGGGGAGCTGTTTTTT. V is TRBV4-1 and J is TRBJ2-2; 10 bases fit TRBD2. CDR1 and CDR2 from the germline V gene are MGHRA and YSYEKL. V lost 1 base, J lost 5 bases, and 7 bases stayed unmatched. CDR3 length: 17 amino acids.

At least ten counts were recorded for this clonotype. This chain links TRBV19 with TRBJ1-5, with a tentative D call TRBD1 (6 bases). Germline V gives CDR1 LNHDA, CDR2 SQIVND (reference sequence). This CDR3 contains 13 residues. Trimming cost V 10 bases and J 7 bases, with 17 bases left between them. Written as DNA, the CDR3 is TGTGCCACCGCCACAGGGACGTACCAGCCCCAGCATTTT. Its protein is CATATGTYQPQHF.

There are many counts of this clonotype. The chain carries TRBV6-1 and TRBJ1-5; D remains ambiguous. The germline V gene has CDR1 MNHNS and CDR2 SASEGT. V lost 2 bases and J lost 0, with 5 bases in between. The CDR3 has 14 residues. In nucleotides, the CDR3 is TGTGCCAGCAGTGAATTCTATAGCAATCAGCCCCAGCATTTT. The encoded protein is CASSEFYSNQPQHF.

This clonotype appeared many times. The chain has TRBV13 and TRBJ2-3; no clear D gene. The length of the CDR3 is 16 residues. The germline V gene has CDR1 PRHDT and CDR2 FYEKMQ (reference sequence). V lost 1 base and J lost 6, with 17 bases in between. The chain's CDR3 is CASSLVLGRFGDTQYF. The CDR3 region has the DNA TGTGCCAGCAGCTTAGTTCTCGGCAGGTTTGGCGATACGCAGTATTTT.

This clonotype was counted only a few times. The chain has TRBV4-2 and TRBJ2-2, with 13 bases identical to TRBD2. This CDR3 is 16 amino acids long. Germline V gives CDR1 LGHNA, CDR2 YNFKEQ. Germline trimming cut 6 bases from V and 7 bases from J; bases unmatched to any gene: 8. The CDR3 bases are TGTGCCAGCAGTCGTACTAGCGGGGGGGCGGGCGGGGAGCTGTTTTTT. This translates into CASSRTSGGAGGELFF.

This clonotype was seen many times. This chain's CDR3 is CATSRVGREGGYTF. CDR3 DNA: TGTGCCACCAGCAGAGTGGGCAGGGAAGGAGGCTACACCTTC. The chain joins TRBV15 to TRBJ1-2, with D perhaps TRBD1 (5 bases). Trimming left V 1 base short and J 8 bases short, with 14 bases between. In germline, CDR1 is LNHNV, CDR2 YYDKDF (reference sequence). The CDR3 totals 14 residues.

The CDR3 bases are TGTGCCAGCAGCCAAGAATTCGGGACAGGGGGCAGACAAGAGACCCAGTACTTC. Protein: CASSQEFGTGGRQETQYF. The chain uses TRBV13 and TRBJ2-5; 12 bases are a match to TRBD1. Germline assignment: CDR1 PRHDT and CDR2 FYEKMQ (reference sequence). V lost 5 bases to trimming and J lost 2 bases; unmatched junction nucleotides: 12. The CDR3 is 18 amino acids.

This clonotype was seen many times. This chain links TRBV3-1 with TRBJ2-2; the D gene could be TRBD1 or TRBD2 (5 bases each). V gave up 5 bases and J gave up 4 bases, with 14 bases separating them. The germline CDR1 and CDR2 sequences are LGHDT and YNNKEL (reference sequence). The CDR3 sequence is 15 residues long. CDR3 DNA: TGTGCCAGCAGCTCCCGGGACGCTAGCACCGGGGAGCTGTTTTTT. Translation gives CASSSRDASTGELFF.

This clonotype was seen repeatedly, ten times or more. The chain joins TRBV5-1 to TRBJ1-6, with 10 bases matching TRBD1. Germline-derived CDR1 and CDR2 are SGHRS and YFSETQ. There are 18 residues in the CDR3. With V trimmed by 5 bases and J by 6 bases, 14 bases remained unmatched. Here the CDR3 reads CASRGGQGPQGPNSPLHF. CDR3 DNA: TGCGCCAGCAGAGGGGGACAGGGGCCACAAGGACCTAATTCACCCCTCCACTTT. Full variable domain (rest looked up from reference TRBV5-1 and TRBJ1-6): KAGVTQTPRYLIKTRGQQVTLSCSPISGHRSVSWYQQTPGQGLQFLFEYFSETQRNKGNFPGRFSGRQFSNSRSEMNVSTLELGDSALYLCASRGGQGPQGPNSPLHFGNGTRLTVT.

This clonotype was observed many times. The chain combines TRBV5-5 with TRBJ1-5, with D uncertain. The V gene lost 2 bases and the J gene lost 5 bases, with 8 bases spanning the gap. CDR1 and CDR2 (germline): SGHKS, YYEKEE (reference sequence). This CDR3 has 13 amino acids. This chain's CDR3 is CASSLQLYQPQHF. The CDR3, as DNA: TGTGCCAGCAGCTTACAGCTCTATCAGCCCCAGCATTTT.

This clonotype was counted ten times or more. The rearrangement joins TRBV30 to TRBJ1-5; D is undetermined. The germline CDR1 and CDR2 sequences are GTSNPN and SVGIG (reference sequence). Trimming left V 3 bases short and J 4 bases short, with 7 bases between. The CDR3 sequence is 12 residues long. The CDR3 bases are TGTGCCTGGAGCGTTGGGAATCAGCCCCAGCATTTT. As protein: CAWSVGNQPQHF. Full variable domain (rest looked up from reference TRBV30 and TRBJ1-5): SQTIHQWPATLVQPVGSPLSLECTVEGTSNPNLYWYRQAAGRGLQLLFYSVGIGQISSEVPQNLSASRPQDRQFILSSKKLLLSDSGFYLCAWSVGNQPQHFGDGTRLSIL.

The chain recombines TRBV7-9 with TRBJ2-5; the match to TRBD1 covers 10 bases. This CDR3 has 16 amino acids. Germline assignment: CDR1 SEHNR and CDR2 FQNEAQ (reference sequence). The V segment lost 5 bases and the J segment 1 base; nucleotides outside the gene matches: 7. CDR3 sequence (DNA): TGTGCCAGCAGCCGTCCGGACAGGGGGTCCCAAGAGACCCAGTACTTC. Translated: CASSRPDRGSQETQYF.

The sample holds many counts of this clonotype. The chain has TRBV6-1 and TRBJ2-5, with 11 bases matching TRBD2. This CDR3 is built from 14 residues. The V gene's germline CDR1 is MNHNS and CDR2 SASEGT. The V and J ends lost 9 bases and 4 bases, in that order; junction bases with no gene match: 7. CDR3: CASLSGGAPETQYF. The CDR3 DNA is TGTGCCAGTCTTAGCGGGGGGGCCCCAGAGACCCAGTACTTC.

In its sample, this clonotype was seen many times. The chain has TRBV5-5 and TRBJ2-6; TRBD1 is a possible D gene (6 bases). Trimming shortened V by 3 bases and J by 0 bases, and 7 bases separated the two germline ends. The CDR3 is 15 amino acids. Per the germline V gene, CDR1 is SGHKS and CDR2 is YYEKEE (reference sequence). This CDR3 is CASSSTGSGANVLTF. The CDR3 region has the DNA TGTGCCAGCAGCTCGACAGGCTCTGGGGCCAACGTCCTGACTTTC.

This clonotype was counted only a few times. A much larger clone differs from this one at a single base, so this may be a read error. CDR3 DNA sequence: TGTGCCAGCAGTCAAGCGTTGACTAGCGGGGGGCGGGAGCAGTACTTC. This codes for CASSQALTSGGREQYF. This chain uses TRBV6-1 with TRBJ2-7, with 13 positions matching TRBD2. Germline CDR1 is MNHNS and CDR2 is SASEGT. The CDR3 length is 16 residues.

This clonotype has a single count. Given a much more abundant clone one base away, this may be a read error. The CDR3 carries no conserved terminal phenylalanine or tryptophan, so it likely arises from a read error. The V call is TRBV3-1, the J call TRBJ2-1; D is uncertain. Trimming shortened V by 6 bases and J by 5 bases, and 11 bases separated the two germline ends. CDR1 is LGHDT, CDR2 YNNKEL, per germline (reference sequence). This CDR3 comprises 13 residues. The CDR3 DNA reads TGTGCCAGCAGTCATTTAGGACACAATGAGCAGTTCCTC. This translates into CASSHLGHNEQFL.

This clonotype has at least ten counts. This chain connects TRBV20-1 to TRBJ1-6; D remains ambiguous. The CDR3 contains 13 residues. In germline, CDR1 is DFQATT, CDR2 SNEGSKA (reference sequence). Trimming removed 2 bases at V and 7 bases at J, with 9 bases between. The CDR3 coding sequence is TGCAGTGCTAGAAATCAGTTAAATTCACCCCTCCACTTT. Amino acid sequence: CSARNQLNSPLHF.

This clonotype was recorded many times. CDR3 in amino acids: CSARDLLLTNYGYTF. The CDR3, as DNA: TGCAGTGCTAGAGATCTCCTGTTGACTAACTATGGCTACACCTTC. The chain employs TRBV20-1 and TRBJ1-2; D unresolved. The V gene lost 0 bases and the J gene lost 0 bases, with 11 bases spanning the gap. CDR1 is DFQATT and CDR2 is SNEGSKA in the germline V gene (reference sequence). The CDR3 covers 15 residues.

Note on this clonotype: The CDR3 carries no conserved terminal phenylalanine or tryptophan, so it likely arises from a read error. This chain uses TRBV6-2 or TRBV6-3 with TRBJ1-2; D not certain. This CDR3 contains 12 residues. Germline CDR1 reads MNHEY; CDR2 reads SVGEGT. V was trimmed by 2 bases and J by 8 bases, leaving 9 bases between them. CDR3 protein: CASSYLGSGYTS. CDR3 nucleotides: TGTGCCAGCAGTTACCTTGGAAGCGGCTACACCTCC.